Below, one TCR beta chain is given with its context. The table came from immunoSEQ multiplex PCR; TCRdb's copy has only in-frame clones and leaves some out. The sample carries fewer than 350,000 clones, about 89% recorded once. The CDR3 runs to 16 residues. Germline assignment: CDR1 KGHDR and CDR2 SFDVKD. The V segment lost 4 bases and the J segment 4 bases; nucleotides outside the gene matches: 9. These data belong to a study of blood T cell repertoires in COVID-19. Specimen: PBMCs or T cells enriched from blood (not recorded which). This TCR derives from a man aged 55 to 70 who had recovered from COVID-19. V usage is TRBV24-1 and J usage is TRBJ1-2; 9 positions match TRBD1. CDR3 residues: CATSDAPGTGLYGYTF. The DNA for the CDR3 is TGTGCCACCAGTGACGCGCCCGGGACAGGGCTCTATGGCTACACCTTC.